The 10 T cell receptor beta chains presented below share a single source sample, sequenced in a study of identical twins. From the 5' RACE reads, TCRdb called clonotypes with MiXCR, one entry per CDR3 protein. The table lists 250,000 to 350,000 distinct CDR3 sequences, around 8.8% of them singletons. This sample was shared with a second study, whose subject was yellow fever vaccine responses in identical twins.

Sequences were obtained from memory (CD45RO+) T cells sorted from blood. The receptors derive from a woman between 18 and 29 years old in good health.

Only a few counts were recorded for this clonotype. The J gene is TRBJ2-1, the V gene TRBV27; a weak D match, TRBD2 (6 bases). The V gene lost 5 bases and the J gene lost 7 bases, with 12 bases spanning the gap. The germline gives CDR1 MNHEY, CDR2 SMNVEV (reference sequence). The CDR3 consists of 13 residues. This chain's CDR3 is CASSPRTINEQFF. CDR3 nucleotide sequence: TGTGCCAGCAGTCCAAGGACTATAAATGAGCAGTTCTTC.

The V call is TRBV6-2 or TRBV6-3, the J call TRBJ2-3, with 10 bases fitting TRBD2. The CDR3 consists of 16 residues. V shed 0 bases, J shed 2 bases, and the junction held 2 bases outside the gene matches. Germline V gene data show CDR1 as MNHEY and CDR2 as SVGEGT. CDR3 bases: TGTGCCAGCAGTTACTCACTAGCGGGGCTCACAGATACGCAGTATTTT. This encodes CASSYSLAGLTDTQYF.

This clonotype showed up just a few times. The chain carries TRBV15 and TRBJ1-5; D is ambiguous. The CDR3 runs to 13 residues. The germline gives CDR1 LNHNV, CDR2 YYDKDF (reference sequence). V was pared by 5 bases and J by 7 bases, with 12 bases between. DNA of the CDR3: TGTGCCACCAGCCCAACCCCCCGCCAGCCCCAGCATTTT. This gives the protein CATSPTPRQPQHF.

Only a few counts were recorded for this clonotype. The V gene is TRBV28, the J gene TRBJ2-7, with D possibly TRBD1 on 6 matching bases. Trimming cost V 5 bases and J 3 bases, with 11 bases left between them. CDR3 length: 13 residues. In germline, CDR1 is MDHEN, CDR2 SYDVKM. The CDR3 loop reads CASSHPQGYEQYV. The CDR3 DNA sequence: TGTGCCAGCAGTCACCCACAGGGCTACGAGCAGTACGTC.

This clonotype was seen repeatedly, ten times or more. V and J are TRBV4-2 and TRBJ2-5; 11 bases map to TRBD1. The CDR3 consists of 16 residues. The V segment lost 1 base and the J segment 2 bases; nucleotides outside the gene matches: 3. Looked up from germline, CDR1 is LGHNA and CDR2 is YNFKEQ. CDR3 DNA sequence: TGTGCCAGCAGCCAAGGAGGACAGGGGGCTCAAGAGACCCAGTACTTC. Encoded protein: CASSQGGQGAQETQYF.

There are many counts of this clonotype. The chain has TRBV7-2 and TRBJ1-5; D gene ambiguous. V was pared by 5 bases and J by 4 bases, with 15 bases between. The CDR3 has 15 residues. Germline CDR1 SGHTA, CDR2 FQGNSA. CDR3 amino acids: CASSQGALLNQPQHF. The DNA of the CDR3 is TGTGCCAGCAGCCAAGGCGCTCTCTTAAATCAGCCCCAGCATTTT.

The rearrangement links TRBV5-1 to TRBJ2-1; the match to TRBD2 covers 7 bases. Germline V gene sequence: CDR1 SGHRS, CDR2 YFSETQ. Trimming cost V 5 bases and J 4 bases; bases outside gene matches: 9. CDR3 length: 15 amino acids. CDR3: CASRAPSGHYNEQFF. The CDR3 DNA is TGCGCCAGCAGAGCCCCTAGCGGCCATTACAATGAGCAGTTCTTC.

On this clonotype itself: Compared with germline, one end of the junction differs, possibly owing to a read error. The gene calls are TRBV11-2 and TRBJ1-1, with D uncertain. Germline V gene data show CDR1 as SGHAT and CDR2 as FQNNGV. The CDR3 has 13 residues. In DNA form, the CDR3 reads TGTGCCAGCAGCTTTGACATGAACACTGAAGTTTTCTTT. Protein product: CASSFDMNTEVFF.

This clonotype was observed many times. As DNA, the CDR3 is TGCGCCAGCAGCTCCCTGGGAGCCACCGGGGAGCTGTTTTTT. Its translation is CASSSLGATGELFF. The chain employs TRBV5-1 and TRBJ2-2; D may be TRBD2 (5 bases). The germline V gene has CDR1 SGHRS and CDR2 YFSETQ. There are 14 residues in the CDR3. Between the trimmed V and J ends, which lost 3 bases and 4 bases, there was a span of 10 bases.

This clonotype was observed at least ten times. CDR3 residues: CASSLQVSYEQYV. The CDR3 nucleotides are TGTGCCAGCAGCTTACAAGTTTCCTACGAGCAGTACGTC. The rearrangement joins TRBV7-9 to TRBJ2-7; no clear D. CDR3 length equals 13 residues. Germline CDR1 SEHNR, CDR2 FQNEAQ (reference sequence). Trimming pared 2 bases from V and 1 base from J, leaving 6 bases between.